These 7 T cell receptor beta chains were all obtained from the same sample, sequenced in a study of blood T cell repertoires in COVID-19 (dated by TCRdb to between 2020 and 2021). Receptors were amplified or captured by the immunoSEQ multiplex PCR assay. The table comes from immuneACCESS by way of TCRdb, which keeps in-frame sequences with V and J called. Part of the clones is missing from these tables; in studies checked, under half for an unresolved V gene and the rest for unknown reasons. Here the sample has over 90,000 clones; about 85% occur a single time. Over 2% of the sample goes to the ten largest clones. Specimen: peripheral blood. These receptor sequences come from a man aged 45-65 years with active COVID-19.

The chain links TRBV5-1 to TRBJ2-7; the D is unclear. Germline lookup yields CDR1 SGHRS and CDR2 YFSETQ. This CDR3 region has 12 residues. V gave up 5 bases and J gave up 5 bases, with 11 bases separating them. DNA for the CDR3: TGCGCCAGCAGTCGAAATGGGCACGAGCAGTACTTC. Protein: CASSRNGHEQYF.

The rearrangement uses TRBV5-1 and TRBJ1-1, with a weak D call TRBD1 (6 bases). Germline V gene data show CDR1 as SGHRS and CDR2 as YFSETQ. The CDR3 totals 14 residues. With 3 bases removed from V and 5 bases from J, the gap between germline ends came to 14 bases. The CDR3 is CASSWQGGETEAFF. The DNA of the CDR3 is TGCGCCAGCAGCTGGCAAGGGGGGGAGACTGAAGCTTTCTTT.

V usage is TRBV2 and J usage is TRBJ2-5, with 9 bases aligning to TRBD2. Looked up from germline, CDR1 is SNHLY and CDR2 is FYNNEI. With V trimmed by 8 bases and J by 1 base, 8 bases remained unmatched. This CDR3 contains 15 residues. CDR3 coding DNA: TGTGCCAGCCTGATTGGGACTAGCTTCCAAGAGACCCAGTACTTC. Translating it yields CASLIGTSFQETQYF.

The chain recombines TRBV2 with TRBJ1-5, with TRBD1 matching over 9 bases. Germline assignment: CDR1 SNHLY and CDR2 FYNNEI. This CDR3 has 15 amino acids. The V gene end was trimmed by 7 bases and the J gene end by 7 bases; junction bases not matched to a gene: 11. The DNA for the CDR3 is TGTGCCAGCAACACCGGGACAGGGTCGGGCCAGCCCCAGCATTTT. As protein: CASNTGTGSGQPQHF.

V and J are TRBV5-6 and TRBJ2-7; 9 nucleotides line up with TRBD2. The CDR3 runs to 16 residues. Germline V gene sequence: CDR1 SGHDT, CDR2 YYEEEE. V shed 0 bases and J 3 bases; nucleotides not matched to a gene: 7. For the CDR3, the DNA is TGTGCCAGCAGCTTGGACGGGCGCGGGGGGGACTACGAGCAGTACTTC. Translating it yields CASSLDGRGGDYEQYF.

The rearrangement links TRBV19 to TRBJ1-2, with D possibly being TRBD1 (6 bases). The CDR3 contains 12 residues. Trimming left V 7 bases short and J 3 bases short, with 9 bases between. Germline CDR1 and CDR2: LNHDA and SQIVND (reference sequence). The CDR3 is CASIRQDYGYTF. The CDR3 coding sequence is TGTGCCAGTATTCGACAGGACTATGGCTACACCTTC.

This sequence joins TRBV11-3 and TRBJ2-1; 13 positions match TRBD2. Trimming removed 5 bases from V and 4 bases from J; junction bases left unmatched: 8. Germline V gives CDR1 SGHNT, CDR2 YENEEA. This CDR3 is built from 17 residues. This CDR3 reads CASSPGLAGAPYNEQFF. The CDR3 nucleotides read TGTGCCAGCAGCCCCGGACTAGCGGGGGCTCCTTACAATGAGCAGTTCTTC.